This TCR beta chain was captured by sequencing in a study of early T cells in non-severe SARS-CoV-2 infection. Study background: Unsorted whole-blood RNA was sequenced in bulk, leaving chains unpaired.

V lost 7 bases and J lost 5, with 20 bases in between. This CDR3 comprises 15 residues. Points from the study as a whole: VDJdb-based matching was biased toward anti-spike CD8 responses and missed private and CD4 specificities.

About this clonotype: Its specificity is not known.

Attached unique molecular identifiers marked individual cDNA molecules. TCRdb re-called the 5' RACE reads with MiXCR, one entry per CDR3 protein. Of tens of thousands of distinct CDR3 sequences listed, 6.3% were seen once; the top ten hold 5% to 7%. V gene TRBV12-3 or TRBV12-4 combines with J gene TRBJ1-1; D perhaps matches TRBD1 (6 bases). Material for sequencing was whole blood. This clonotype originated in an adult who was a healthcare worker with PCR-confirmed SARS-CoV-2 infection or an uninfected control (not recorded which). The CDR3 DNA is TGTGCCAGCACCAAATCACTGTCAGGGGAGACTGAAGCTTTCTTT. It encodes CASTKSLSGETEAFF.